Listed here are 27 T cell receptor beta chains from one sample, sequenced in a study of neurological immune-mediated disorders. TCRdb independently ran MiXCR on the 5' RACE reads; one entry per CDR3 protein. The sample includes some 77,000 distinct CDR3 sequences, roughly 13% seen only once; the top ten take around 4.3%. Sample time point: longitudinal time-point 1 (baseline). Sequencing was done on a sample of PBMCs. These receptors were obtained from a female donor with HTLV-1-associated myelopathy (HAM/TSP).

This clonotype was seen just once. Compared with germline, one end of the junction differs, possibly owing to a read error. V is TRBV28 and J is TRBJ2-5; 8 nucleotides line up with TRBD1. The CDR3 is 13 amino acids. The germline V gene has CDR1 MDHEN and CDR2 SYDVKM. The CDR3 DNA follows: TGTGCCAGCGGTTTCAGGACAGGGAGGACACAGTACTTC. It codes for CASGFRTGRTQYF.

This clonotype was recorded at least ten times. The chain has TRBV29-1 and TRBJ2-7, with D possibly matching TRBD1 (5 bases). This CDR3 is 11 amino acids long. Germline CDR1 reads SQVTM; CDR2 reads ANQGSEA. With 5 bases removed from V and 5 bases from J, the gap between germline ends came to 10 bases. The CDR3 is CSVPWGDEQYF. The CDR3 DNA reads TGCAGCGTTCCGTGGGGCGACGAGCAGTACTTC.

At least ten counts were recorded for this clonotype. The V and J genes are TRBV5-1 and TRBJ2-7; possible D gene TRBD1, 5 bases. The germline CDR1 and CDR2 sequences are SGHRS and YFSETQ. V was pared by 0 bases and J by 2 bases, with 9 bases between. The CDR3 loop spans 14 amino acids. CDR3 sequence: CASSLEGNPYEQYF. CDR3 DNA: TGCGCCAGCAGCTTGGAGGGGAATCCCTACGAGCAGTACTTC.

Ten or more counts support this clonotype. The CDR3 here is CREQDPNTEAFF. The CDR3 DNA reads as TGCAGAGAACAGGACCCGAACACTGAAGCTTTCTTT. The gene calls are TRBV20-1 and TRBJ1-1, with a possible D match to TRBD1 (5 bases). There are 12 residues in the CDR3. Germline V gene lookup returns CDR1 DFQATT and CDR2 SNEGSKA (reference sequence).

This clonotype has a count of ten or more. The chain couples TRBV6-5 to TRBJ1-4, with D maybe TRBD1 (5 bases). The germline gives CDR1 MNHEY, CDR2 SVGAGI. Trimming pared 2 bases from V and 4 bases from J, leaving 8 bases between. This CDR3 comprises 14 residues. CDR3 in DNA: TGTGCCAGCAGTTACGGGACGGATAATGAAAAACTGTTTTTT. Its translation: CASSYGTDNEKLFF.

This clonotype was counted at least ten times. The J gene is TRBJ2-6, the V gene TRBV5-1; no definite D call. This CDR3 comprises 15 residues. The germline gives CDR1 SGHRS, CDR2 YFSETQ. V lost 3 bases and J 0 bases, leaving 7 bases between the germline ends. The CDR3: CASSSFLSGANVLTF. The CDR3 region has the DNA TGCGCCAGCAGCTCCTTTCTCTCTGGGGCCAACGTCCTGACTTTC.

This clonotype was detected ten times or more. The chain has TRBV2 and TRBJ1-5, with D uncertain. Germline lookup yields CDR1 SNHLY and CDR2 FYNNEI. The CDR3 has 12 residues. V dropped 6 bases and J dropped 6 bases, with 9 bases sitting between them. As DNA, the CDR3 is TGTGCCAGCAGGGCCTTCGGTCAGCCCCAGCATTTT. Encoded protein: CASRAFGQPQHF.

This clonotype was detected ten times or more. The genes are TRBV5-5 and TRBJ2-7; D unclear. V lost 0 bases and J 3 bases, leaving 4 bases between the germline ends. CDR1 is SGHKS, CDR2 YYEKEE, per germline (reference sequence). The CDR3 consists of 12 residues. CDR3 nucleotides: TGTGCCAGCAGCTTGGTCAACTACGAGCAGTACTTC. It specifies CASSLVNYEQYF.

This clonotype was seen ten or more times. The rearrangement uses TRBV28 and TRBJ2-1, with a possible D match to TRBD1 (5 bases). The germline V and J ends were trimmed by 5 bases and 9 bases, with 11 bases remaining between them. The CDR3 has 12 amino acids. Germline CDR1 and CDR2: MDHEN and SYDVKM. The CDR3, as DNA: TGTGCCAGCAGTAGCCAGGGTCGTGAGCAGTTCTTC. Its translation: CASSSQGREQFF.

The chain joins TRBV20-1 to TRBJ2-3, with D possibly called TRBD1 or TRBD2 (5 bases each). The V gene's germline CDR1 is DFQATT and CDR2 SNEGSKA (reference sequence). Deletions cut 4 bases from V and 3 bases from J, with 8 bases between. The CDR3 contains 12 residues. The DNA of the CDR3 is TGCAGTGCTATAGAGGGGACAGATACGCAGTATTTT. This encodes CSAIEGTDTQYF.

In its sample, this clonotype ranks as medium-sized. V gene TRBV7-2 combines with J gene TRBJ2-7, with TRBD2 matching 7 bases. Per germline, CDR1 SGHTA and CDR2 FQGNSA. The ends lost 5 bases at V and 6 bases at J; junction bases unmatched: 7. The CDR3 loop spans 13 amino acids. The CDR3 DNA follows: TGTGCCAGCAGCCGGGAGGTAGGGTTCGAGCAGTACTTC. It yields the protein CASSREVGFEQYF. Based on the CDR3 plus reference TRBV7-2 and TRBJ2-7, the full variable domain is GAGVSQSPSNKVTEKGKDVELRCDPISGHTALYWYRQSLGQGLEFLIYFQGNSAPDKSGLPSDRFSAERTGGSVSTLTIQRTQQEDSAVYLCASSREVGFEQYFGPGTRLTVT.

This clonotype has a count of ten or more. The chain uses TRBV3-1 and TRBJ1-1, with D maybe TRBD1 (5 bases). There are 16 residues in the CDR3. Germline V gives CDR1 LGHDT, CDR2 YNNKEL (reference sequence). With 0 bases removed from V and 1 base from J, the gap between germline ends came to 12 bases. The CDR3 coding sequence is TGTGCCAGCAGCCAAGATCAAGGGGTGACGAACACTGAAGCTTTCTTT. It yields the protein CASSQDQGVTNTEAFF.

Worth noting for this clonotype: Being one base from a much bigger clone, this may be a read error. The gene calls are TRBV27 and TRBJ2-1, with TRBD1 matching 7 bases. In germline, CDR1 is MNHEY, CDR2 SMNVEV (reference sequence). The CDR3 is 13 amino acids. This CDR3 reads CANSLQGHNEQFF. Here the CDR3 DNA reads TGTGCCAACAGTCTACAGGGGCATAATGAGCAGTTCTTC.

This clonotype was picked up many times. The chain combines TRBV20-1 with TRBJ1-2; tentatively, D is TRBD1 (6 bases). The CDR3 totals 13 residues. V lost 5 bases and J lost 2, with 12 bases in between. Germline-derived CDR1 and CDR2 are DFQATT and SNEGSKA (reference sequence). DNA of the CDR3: TGCAGTGCTTCTCAGACAGGAAACTATGGCTACACCTTC. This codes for CSASQTGNYGYTF.

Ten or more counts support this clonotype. The chain's CDR3 is CASTSFLAGGGNEQFF. The CDR3 bases are TGTGCCAGCACCTCCTTCCTAGCGGGGGGAGGGAATGAGCAGTTCTTC. V is TRBV28 and J is TRBJ2-1, with TRBD2 matching over 11 bases. Germline CDR1 is MDHEN and CDR2 is SYDVKM. V was clipped by 7 bases and J by 7 bases; unmatched bases: 12. The CDR3 covers 16 residues.

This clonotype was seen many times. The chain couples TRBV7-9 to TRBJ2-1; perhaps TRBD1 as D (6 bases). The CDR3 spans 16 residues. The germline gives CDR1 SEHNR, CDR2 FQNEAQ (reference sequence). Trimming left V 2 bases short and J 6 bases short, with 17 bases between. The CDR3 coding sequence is TGTGCCAGCAGCTTAAGACAGGCCCTCGGCCTCAATGAGCAGTTCTTC. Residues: CASSLRQALGLNEQFF.

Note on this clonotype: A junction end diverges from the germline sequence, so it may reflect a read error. DNA of the CDR3: TGCATTGCTAAGTCCCCGGGGAGGGGACATTCACCCCTCCAATTT. Encoded protein: CIAKSPGRGHSPLQF. The chain links TRBV20-1 to TRBJ1-6; D might be TRBD1 (6 bases). The CDR3 extends over 15 amino acids. The germline CDR1 and CDR2 sequences are DFQATT and SNEGSKA (reference sequence).

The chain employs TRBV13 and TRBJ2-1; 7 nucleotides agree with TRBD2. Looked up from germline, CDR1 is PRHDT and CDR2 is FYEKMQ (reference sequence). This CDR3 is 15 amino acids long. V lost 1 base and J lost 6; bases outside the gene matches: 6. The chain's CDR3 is CASSLASGKGNEQFF. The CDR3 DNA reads TGTGCCAGCAGCTTAGCCAGCGGGAAGGGCAATGAGCAGTTCTTC.

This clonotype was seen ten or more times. CDR3 amino acids: CASSLGLAGNNEQFF. The CDR3, as DNA: TGTGCCAGCAGCTTAGGACTAGCGGGGAACAATGAGCAGTTCTTC. The V and J genes are TRBV7-2 and TRBJ2-1; 11 bases line up with TRBD2. This CDR3 is 15 amino acids long. V was pared by 1 base and J by 5 bases, with 1 base of the junction left unmatched. Germline CDR1 and CDR2: SGHTA and FQGNSA. Based on the CDR3 plus reference TRBV7-2 and TRBJ2-1, the full variable domain is GAGVSQSPSNKVTEKGKDVELRCDPISGHTALYWYRQSLGQGLEFLIYFQGNSAPDKSGLPSDRFSAERTGGSVSTLTIQRTQQEDSAVYLCASSLGLAGNNEQFFGPGTRLTVL.

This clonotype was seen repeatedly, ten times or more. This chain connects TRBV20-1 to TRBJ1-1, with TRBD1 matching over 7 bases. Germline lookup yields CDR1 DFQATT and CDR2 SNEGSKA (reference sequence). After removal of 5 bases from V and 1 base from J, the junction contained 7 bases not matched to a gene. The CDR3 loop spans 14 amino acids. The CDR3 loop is CSARARTGNTEAFF. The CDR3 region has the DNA TGCAGTGCTCGGGCCCGGACAGGGAACACTGAAGCTTTCTTT.

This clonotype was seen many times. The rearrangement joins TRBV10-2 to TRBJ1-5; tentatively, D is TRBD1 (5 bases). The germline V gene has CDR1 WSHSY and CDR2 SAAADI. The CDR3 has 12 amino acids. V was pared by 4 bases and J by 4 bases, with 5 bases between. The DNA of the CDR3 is TGCGCCAGCAGTGGGGGGAATCAGCCCCAGCATTTT. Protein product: CASSGGNQPQHF.

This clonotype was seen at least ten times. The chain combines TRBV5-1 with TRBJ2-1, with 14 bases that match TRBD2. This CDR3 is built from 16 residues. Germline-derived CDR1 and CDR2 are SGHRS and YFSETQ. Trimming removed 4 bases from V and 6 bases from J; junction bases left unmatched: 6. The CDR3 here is CASSRGTSGGFNEQFF. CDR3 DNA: TGCGCCAGCAGCAGGGGGACTAGCGGGGGTTTCAATGAGCAGTTCTTC. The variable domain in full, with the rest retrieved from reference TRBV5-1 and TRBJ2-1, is KAGVTQTPRYLIKTRGQQVTLSCSPISGHRSVSWYQQTPGQGLQFLFEYFSETQRNKGNFPGRFSGRQFSNSRSEMNVSTLELGDSALYLCASSRGTSGGFNEQFFGPGTRLTVL.

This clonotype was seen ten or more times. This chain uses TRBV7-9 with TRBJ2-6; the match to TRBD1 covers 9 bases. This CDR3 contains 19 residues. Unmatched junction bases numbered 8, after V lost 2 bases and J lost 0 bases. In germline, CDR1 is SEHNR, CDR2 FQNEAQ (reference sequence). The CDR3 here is CASSLKTGGHNSGANVLTF. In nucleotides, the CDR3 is TGTGCCAGCAGCTTAAAGACAGGGGGGCATAACTCTGGGGCCAACGTCCTGACTTTC. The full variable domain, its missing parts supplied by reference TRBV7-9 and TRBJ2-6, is DTGVSQNPRHKITKRGQNVTFRCDPISEHNRLYWYRQTLGQGPEFLTYFQNEAQLEKSRLLSDRFSAERPKGSFSTLEIQRTEQGDSAMYLCASSLKTGGHNSGANVLTFGAGSRLTVL.

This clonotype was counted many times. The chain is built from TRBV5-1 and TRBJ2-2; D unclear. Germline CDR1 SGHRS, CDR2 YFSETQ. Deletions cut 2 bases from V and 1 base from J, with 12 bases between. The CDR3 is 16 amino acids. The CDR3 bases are TGCGCCAGCAGCTTTGCTGTAGGGTGGAACACCGGGGAGCTGTTTTTT. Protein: CASSFAVGWNTGELFF.

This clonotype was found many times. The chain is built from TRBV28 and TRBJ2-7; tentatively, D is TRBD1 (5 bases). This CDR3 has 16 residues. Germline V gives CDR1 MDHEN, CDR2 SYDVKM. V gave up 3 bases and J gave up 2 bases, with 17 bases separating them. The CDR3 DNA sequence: TGTGCCAGCAGTTTCTCTGTTCGGCAGGGCACCTACGAGCAGTACTTC. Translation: CASSFSVRQGTYEQYF.

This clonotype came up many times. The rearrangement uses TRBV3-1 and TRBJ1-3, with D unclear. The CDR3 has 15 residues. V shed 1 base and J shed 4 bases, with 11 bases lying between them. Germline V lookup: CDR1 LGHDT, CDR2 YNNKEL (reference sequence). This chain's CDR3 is CASSQGSLEGNTIYF. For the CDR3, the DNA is TGTGCCAGCAGCCAAGGATCCTTGGAGGGAAACACCATATATTTT.

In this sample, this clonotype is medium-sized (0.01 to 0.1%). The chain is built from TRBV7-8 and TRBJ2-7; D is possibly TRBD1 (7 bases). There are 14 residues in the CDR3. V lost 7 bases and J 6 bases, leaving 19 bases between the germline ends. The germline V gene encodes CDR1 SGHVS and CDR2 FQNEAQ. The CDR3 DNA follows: TGTGCCAGCAACTACAACCCAGGGGGGCGCGAGCAGTACTTC. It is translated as CASNYNPGGREQYF.